The 29 T cell receptor beta chains presented below share a single source sample, sequenced in a study of immune evolution from preneoplasia to lung adenocarcinoma (dated by TCRdb to the early 2020s). Library method: the immunoSEQ multiplex PCR assay. The table comes from immuneACCESS by way of TCRdb, which keeps in-frame sequences with V and J called. Part of the clones is missing from these tables; in studies checked, under half for an unresolved V gene and the rest for unknown reasons. This sample comprises 9,500 to 11,000 clones, about 84% of them detected only once. The ten largest clones take up approximately 4.4% of the sample. Sequenced: FFPE minimally invasive lung adenocarcinoma tissue. In light of the paper, this sample's cell subset or site label describes: micro-invasive lung adenocarcinoma (MIA). Receptors were obtained from a person between 65 and 79 years old with lung adenocarcinoma.

The chain combines TRBV19 with TRBJ2-5, with D maybe TRBD1 (8 bases). V was pared by 7 bases and J by 7 bases, with 22 bases between. The germline V gene has CDR1 LNHDA and CDR2 SQIVND (reference sequence). CDR3 length: 15 residues. The CDR3, as DNA: TGTGCCAGTAATGGGGGGGGGACAGGAGGTGGGACCCAGTACTTC. Protein sequence: CASNGGGTGGGTQYF.

The chain employs TRBV30 and TRBJ2-7; D is uncertain. The CDR3 covers 11 residues. Deletions cut 1 base from V and 6 bases from J, with 7 bases between. In germline, CDR1 is GTSNPN, CDR2 SVGIG (reference sequence). In nucleotides, the CDR3 is TGTGCCTGGAGTGGCCCTGTCGAGCAGTACTTC. Translation gives CAWSGPVEQYF.

The chain has TRBV29-1 and TRBJ2-1; TRBD1 agrees at 8 bases. Per germline, CDR1 SQVTM and CDR2 ANQGSEA. There are 11 residues in the CDR3. The CDR3 DNA follows: TGCAACACCAGGGGGCTCAATGAGCAGTTCTTC. This codes for CNTRGLNEQFF.

The V and J genes are TRBV19 and TRBJ2-2, with 13 bases lining up with TRBD2. Germline V lookup: CDR1 LNHDA, CDR2 SQIVND (reference sequence). V lost 9 bases and J lost 6; bases outside the gene matches: 4. This CDR3 is built from 14 residues. The CDR3 sequence: CASRTSGSAGELFF. In nucleotides, the CDR3 is TGTGCCAGCCGGACTAGCGGGAGTGCCGGGGAGCTGTTTTTT.

The chain employs TRBV6-1 and TRBJ2-2, with D tentatively TRBD2 (5 bases). Germline assignment: CDR1 MNHNS and CDR2 SASEGT. This CDR3 is built from 15 residues. V gave up 8 bases and J gave up 12 bases, with 25 bases separating them. CDR3 amino acids: CASEKGDQEPGKLFF. CDR3 DNA sequence: TGTGCCAGCGAAAAAGGCGATCAGGAACCGGGGAAGCTGTTTTTT.

The chain combines TRBV18 with TRBJ1-2; the D gene is possibly TRBD1 (5 bases). Germline V CDR1 and CDR2: KGHSH, LQKENI. With 4 bases removed from V and 8 bases from J, the gap between germline ends came to 17 bases. CDR3 length: 14 amino acids. The DNA for the CDR3 is TGTGCCAGCTCACAGGTCCGGGACGGTCAGGGCTACACCTTC. Residues: CASSQVRDGQGYTF.

The chain uses TRBV6-1 and TRBJ1-3, with D hard to call. The germline V gene has CDR1 MNHNS and CDR2 SASEGT. Trimming took 0 bases from V and 1 from J, leaving 7 bases between them. The CDR3 contains 15 residues. Here the CDR3 DNA reads TGTGCCAGCAGTGAAGCCAGCTATTCTGGAAACACCATATATTTT. As protein: CASSEASYSGNTIYF.

The rearrangement uses TRBV5-1 and TRBJ1-3; D may be TRBD1 (5 bases). The CDR3 is made up of 13 amino acids. V lost 4 bases and J 4 bases, leaving 9 bases between the germline ends. The germline V gene encodes CDR1 SGHRS and CDR2 YFSETQ. This chain's CDR3 is CASSIGAGNTIYF. Here the CDR3 DNA reads TGCGCCAGCAGCATTGGGGCAGGAAACACCATATATTTT.

This clone showed up just once. The chain joins TRBV7-2 to TRBJ2-5; D is possibly TRBD1 (5 bases). The V end was cut by 5 bases, the J end by 5 bases, with 21 bases between. This CDR3 contains 16 residues. Germline V lookup: CDR1 SGHTA, CDR2 FQGNSA. The CDR3 region has the DNA TGTGCCAGCAGCCATTATGGGGCAGGGTCCTTTGAGACCCAGTACTTC. It specifies CASSHYGAGSFETQYF.

This sequence joins TRBV7-9 and TRBJ1-1; D is ambiguous. CDR1 is SEHNR, CDR2 FQNEAQ, per germline (reference sequence). V was shortened by 4 bases and J by 2 bases, with 8 bases between the two germline ends. The CDR3 totals 13 residues. The CDR3 protein is CASSSAGNTEAFF. The CDR3 DNA is TGTGCCAGCAGCTCCGCGGGAAACACTGAAGCTTTCTTT.

This clone has just one count. The rearrangement joins TRBV18 to TRBJ2-2, with 10 bases identical to TRBD2. Germline assignment: CDR1 KGHSH and CDR2 LQKENI. The ends lost 5 bases at V and 5 bases at J; junction bases unmatched: 5. The CDR3 contains 15 residues. The CDR3 sequence: CASSGLAGATGELFF. CDR3 in DNA: TGTGCCAGCTCAGGCCTAGCGGGGGCGACCGGGGAGCTGTTTTTT.

The chain combines TRBV9 with TRBJ1-2, with TRBD1 matching 11 bases. V was pared by 8 bases and J by 4 bases, with 10 bases of the junction left unmatched. CDR3 length: 15 residues. The germline V gene encodes CDR1 SGDLS and CDR2 YYNGEE. CDR3 in amino acids: CASDPGQGVPYGYTF. CDR3 DNA: TGTGCCAGTGACCCGGGACAGGGGGTCCCCTATGGCTACACCTTC.

This clone was picked up one time. The chain links TRBV7-3 to TRBJ1-2, with 10 bases lining up with TRBD1. V shed 6 bases and J 5 bases; nucleotides not matched to a gene: 9. Germline V gene data show CDR1 as SGHTA and CDR2 as FQGTGA. CDR3 size: 15 residues. The CDR3 DNA follows: TGTGCCAGCAGACTGACAGGGGGCCCTGAATATGGCTACACCTTC. It specifies CASRLTGGPEYGYTF.

V usage is TRBV6-1 and J usage is TRBJ1-1; D call uncertain. This CDR3 is 15 amino acids long. Trimming took off 5 bases at V and 4 bases at J, with 17 bases between the two ends. Per the germline V gene, CDR1 is MNHNS and CDR2 is SASEGT. The CDR3 sequence is CASSLRFGDSTEAFF. The CDR3 nucleotides read TGTGCCAGCAGTCTACGGTTCGGGGATAGCACTGAAGCTTTCTTT.

CDR3 residues: CASRRPSAGTVNTGELFF. CDR3 in DNA: TGTGCCAGCAGGCGCCCCTCAGCCGGGACAGTGAACACCGGGGAGCTGTTTTTT. The rearrangement uses TRBV2 and TRBJ2-2; 7 nucleotides agree with TRBD1. This CDR3 comprises 18 residues. Germline V gene data show CDR1 as SNHLY and CDR2 as FYNNEI. The ends lost 6 bases at V and 1 base at J; junction bases unmatched: 14.

On this clone itself: The identical CDR3 is also encoded by other nucleotide sequences in the sample. The rearrangement joins TRBV7-2 to TRBJ1-2, with D possibly TRBD1 on 5 matching bases. Germline CDR1 and CDR2: SGHTA and FQGNSA. Trimming took 2 bases from V and 4 from J, leaving 5 bases between them. The CDR3 loop spans 12 amino acids. DNA for the CDR3: TGTGCCAGCAGCTTACAGGGCTATGGCTACACCTTC. Encoded protein: CASSLQGYGYTF.

The chain joins TRBV6-5 to TRBJ2-3; TRBD1 might be the D (6 bases). Trimming cost V 5 bases and J 0 bases, with 12 bases left between them. Germline V CDR1 and CDR2: MNHEY, SVGAGI. The CDR3 runs 15 residues. CDR3 in amino acids: CASSRQGRSTDTQYF. The DNA for the CDR3 is TGTGCCAGCAGTAGGCAGGGGCGTAGCACAGATACGCAGTATTTT.

The genes are TRBV2 and TRBJ2-4; 9 bases are a match to TRBD1. The trim removed 6 bases at V and 7 bases at J, leaving 1 base unmatched. The V gene's germline CDR1 is SNHLY and CDR2 FYNNEI. The CDR3 totals 12 residues. This CDR3 reads CASRDRGNIQYF. In DNA form, the CDR3 reads TGTGCCAGCAGAGACAGGGGGAACATTCAGTACTTC. The entire variable domain, with the rest obtained from reference TRBV2 and TRBJ2-4, is as follows: EPEVTQTPSHQVTQMGQEVILRCVPISNHLYFYWYRQILGQKVEFLVSFYNNEISEKSEIFDDQFSVERPDGSNFTLKIRSTKLEDSAMYFCASRDRGNIQYFGAGTRLSVL.

This clone was counted only a few times. V and J are TRBV19 and TRBJ1-2; D call uncertain. This CDR3 contains 15 residues. V was shortened by 6 bases and J by 2 bases, with 16 bases between the two germline ends. Germline V gene sequence: CDR1 LNHDA, CDR2 SQIVND (reference sequence). In DNA, the CDR3 is TGTGCCAGTAGGAACCTGTTACGGCCGAACTATGGCTACACCTTC. Translation: CASRNLLRPNYGYTF.

This rearrangement joins TRBV6-1 to TRBJ1-2; the match to TRBD1 covers 10 bases. The CDR3 is 13 residues long. V gave up 6 bases and J gave up 2 bases; unmatched junction bases: 0. Germline V gene sequence: CDR1 MNHNS, CDR2 SASEGT. In DNA form, the CDR3 reads TGTGCCAGCAGGGACAGGGGGAACTATGGCTACACCTTC. This codes for CASRDRGNYGYTF.

Concerning this clone itself: Additional DNA sequences in this sample encode the identical CDR3. The chain uses TRBV4-1 and TRBJ1-2; 7 nucleotides line up with TRBD1. Losses at the gene ends were 9 bases for V and 0 bases for J; bases not matched to a gene: 7. The CDR3 consists of 14 residues. Germline V CDR1 and CDR2: MGHRA, YSYEKL. Written as DNA, the CDR3 is TGCGCCAGTAGGCCGGGACAGACTAACTATGGCTACACCTTC. The encoded protein is CASRPGQTNYGYTF.

The rearrangement uses TRBV9 and TRBJ1-1, with TRBD1 as a possible D gene (6 bases). The ends were cut back, 0 bases at V and 2 bases at J, with 11 bases in the middle. This CDR3 comprises 15 residues. Germline V gene sequence: CDR1 SGDLS, CDR2 YYNGEE. This CDR3 reads CASSVATGINTEAFF. The CDR3 nucleotides read TGTGCCAGCAGCGTAGCTACAGGGATAAACACTGAAGCTTTCTTT.

The rearrangement joins TRBV2 to TRBJ2-3; the match to TRBD2 covers 7 bases. Per the germline V gene, CDR1 is SNHLY and CDR2 is FYNNEI. Trimming took 3 bases from V and 6 from J; bases not matched to a gene: 9. The CDR3 length is 15 residues. The CDR3 protein is CASSDRRERADTQYF. CDR3 nucleotides: TGTGCCAGCAGTGATCGGCGGGAGAGGGCTGATACGCAGTATTTT.

V usage is TRBV5-5 and J usage is TRBJ2-3; 8 bases match TRBD2. The length of the CDR3 is 17 residues. Trimming cost V 1 base and J 4 bases; bases outside gene matches: 11. Germline loops: CDR1 SGHKS, CDR2 YYEKEE (reference sequence). The CDR3 DNA follows: TGTGCCAGCAGCTTGTGGCGGGAGGCACCGGGGGCAGATACGCAGTATTTT. This codes for CASSLWREAPGADTQYF.

This clone has a handful of counts. V usage is TRBV13 and J usage is TRBJ1-6, with a tentative D call TRBD1 (6 bases). The V end was cut by 2 bases, the J end by 14 bases, with 13 bases between. CDR1 is PRHDT, CDR2 FYEKMQ, per germline (reference sequence). This CDR3 is built from 13 residues. The CDR3 region is CASSLRARGSLHF. CDR3 nucleotide sequence: TGTGCCAGCAGCTTAAGAGCCAGGGGATCCCTCCACTTT. The variable domain in full, completed from reference TRBV13 and TRBJ1-6, reads AAGVIQSPRHLIKEKRETATLKCYPIPRHDTVYWYQQGPGQDPQFLISFYEKMQSDKGSIPDRFSAQQFSDYHSELNMSSLELGDSALYFCASSLRARGSLHFGNGTRLTVT.

This rearrangement joins TRBV30 to TRBJ1-1; D is possibly TRBD1 (6 bases). The germline CDR1 and CDR2 sequences are GTSNPN and SVGIG (reference sequence). CDR3 length equals 13 residues. The ends were cut back, 3 bases at V and 4 bases at J, with 12 bases in the middle. The CDR3, as DNA: TGTGCCTGGAGCGGAGGGGGGTTCACTGAAGCTTTCTTT. Its protein product is CAWSGGGFTEAFF.

This clone showed up just a few times. The rearrangement links TRBV7-8 to TRBJ2-7, with 9 bases fitting TRBD1. V lost 3 bases and J lost 7; bases outside the gene matches: 7. Germline V lookup: CDR1 SGHVS, CDR2 FQNEAQ. The CDR3 loop spans 14 amino acids. The CDR3 bases are TGTGCCAGCAGCTTCCGGGACAGGGCCGGGGAGCAGTACTTC. It translates to CASSFRDRAGEQYF.

This clone was recorded only once. The V gene is TRBV11-3, the J gene TRBJ2-3, with 8 bases fitting TRBD1. The CDR3 loop spans 13 amino acids. Trimming at V came to 7 bases and at J to 6 bases, leaving 6 bases not matched to a gene. Germline V gene sequence: CDR1 SGHNT, CDR2 YENEEA. CDR3 coding DNA: TGTGCCAGCAACTTCCGGACAGGGGATACGCAGTATTTT. This codes for CASNFRTGDTQYF.

In its sample, this clone was seen a few times. The genes are TRBV5-6 and TRBJ1-3; no definite D call. V was trimmed by 0 bases and J by 3 bases, leaving 13 bases between them. The CDR3 has 16 amino acids. CDR1 and CDR2 (germline): SGHDT, YYEEEE. The DNA of the CDR3 is TGTGCCAGCAGCTTGGGGCCGGGGAGTGGTGGAAACACCATATATTTT. Its translation: CASSLGPGSGGNTIYF.